A single sample gave rise to the 29 T cell receptor beta chains below, sequenced in a study of T cells in Graves' hyperthyroidism and ophthalmopathy. RNA transcripts were the template for amplifying TCR beta CDR3 regions. Carried out on the TCR CDR3, a first-round RT-PCR used the HTBI primer set. TCRdb re-called the multiplex PCR reads with MiXCR, one entry per CDR3 protein. The data hold fewer than 650,000 distinct CDR3 sequences, with approximately 14% observed a single time. The specimen sequenced was blood. Every receptor here comes from a woman between 18 and 30 years old with Graves' ophthalmopathy.

This clonotype was observed many times. This rearrangement joins TRBV11-2 to TRBJ2-7; D call uncertain. Between the trimmed V and J ends, which lost 1 base and 5 bases, there was a span of 18 bases. This CDR3 spans 16 amino acids. Germline loops: CDR1 SGHAT, CDR2 FQNNGV. CDR3 sequence reads: CASSLGFTALSDEQYF. DNA of the CDR3: TGTGCCAGCAGCTTAGGGTTCACAGCTCTCTCGGACGAGCAGTACTTC.

This clonotype was seen a few times. The chain couples TRBV19 to TRBJ2-7, with D perhaps TRBD1 (6 bases). V lost 3 bases to trimming and J lost 7 bases, with 22 bases between them. The CDR3 contains 16 residues. Germline V lookup: CDR1 LNHDA, CDR2 SQIVND (reference sequence). CDR3 loop: CASSINRAKAAREQYF. CDR3 bases: TGTGCCAGTAGTATTAACAGGGCGAAAGCTGCGCGGGAGCAGTACTTC. Based on the CDR3 plus reference TRBV19 and TRBJ2-7, the full variable domain is DGGITQSPKYLFRKEGQNVTLSCEQNLNHDAMYWYRQDPGQGLRLIYYSQIVNDFQKGDIAEGYSVSREKKESFPLTVTSAQKNPTAFYLCASSINRAKAAREQYFGPGTRLTVT.

At least ten counts were recorded for this clonotype. The J gene is TRBJ2-7, the V gene TRBV11-2, with D perhaps assigned TRBD1 or TRBD2 (5 bases each). Germline lookup yields CDR1 SGHAT and CDR2 FQNNGV. The V end lost 3 bases, the J end lost 3 bases, and 12 bases lay between the germline ends. This CDR3 has 14 amino acids. CDR3 loop: CASSFPRDGYEQYF. The CDR3 DNA reads TGTGCCAGCAGCTTTCCCCGGGACGGCTACGAGCAGTACTTC.

This clonotype has only a few counts. This could be a read error, since a much larger clone is one nucleotide away. V and J are TRBV5-1 and TRBJ2-3; no firm D call. V was cut by 0 bases and J by 10 bases, with 21 bases left in between. Germline assignment: CDR1 SGHRS and CDR2 YFSETQ. This CDR3 is built from 16 residues. Written as DNA, the CDR3 is TGCGCCAGCAGCTTGGCTTCGGCAGGCGCGTCCGATGCGCAGTATTTT. This translates into CASSLASAGASDAQYF.

The V call is TRBV5-1, the J call TRBJ2-7; tentative D call: TRBD2 (6 bases). V lost 2 bases and J 3 bases, leaving 12 bases between the germline ends. This CDR3 region has 14 residues. Germline loops: CDR1 SGHRS, CDR2 YFSETQ. CDR3 bases: TGCGCCAGCAGCTTCCGGGACTCCCGCTACGAGCAGTACTTC. The encoded protein is CASSFRDSRYEQYF.

The CDR3 here is CASSQDPSRWGETSTDTQYF. CDR3 nucleotides: TGTGCCAGCAGCCAAGATCCCTCCCGATGGGGGGAAACTAGCACAGATACGCAGTATTTT. The chain uses TRBV3-1 and TRBJ2-3, with a weak D call TRBD2 (6 bases). The CDR3 contains 20 residues. CDR1 is LGHDT, CDR2 YNNKEL, per germline (reference sequence). Trimming stripped 0 bases from V and 0 bases from J, with 22 bases between.

This clonotype was counted at least ten times. The chain combines TRBV7-2 with TRBJ1-1; D gene unclear. V lost 0 bases and J lost 10, with 9 bases in between. CDR1 is SGHTA, CDR2 FQGNSA, per germline. The CDR3 has 12 residues. The CDR3: CASSLARQRAFF. The CDR3 DNA sequence: TGTGCCAGCAGCTTAGCGCGACAACGAGCTTTCTTT.

This clonotype came up many times. The gene calls are TRBV6-2 or TRBV6-3 and TRBJ2-7, with 14 nucleotides matching TRBD2. The CDR3 is made up of 15 amino acids. Trimming at V came to 4 bases and at J to 8 bases, leaving 7 bases not matched to a gene. Germline CDR1 is MNHEY and CDR2 is SVGEGT. CDR3 sequence (DNA): TGTGCCAGCAGTTCCCCCGGGACTAGCGGGAGACAGCAGTACTTC. Translating gives CASSSPGTSGRQQYF.

This clonotype was picked up a small number of times. The rearrangement uses TRBV6-1 and TRBJ2-5, with TRBD2 identical over 11 bases. The J segment lost 3 bases and the V segment lost 6 bases, leaving 9 bases of the junction unmatched. Germline V CDR1 and CDR2: MNHNS, SASEGT. The CDR3 length is 16 residues. CDR3 sequence (DNA): TGTGCCAGCAGCCCCGTAGCGGGAGGGCCGGAAGAGACCCAGTACTTC. Translated, it gives CASSPVAGGPEETQYF.

The chain carries TRBV19 and TRBJ1-5; D ambiguous. The germline gives CDR1 LNHDA, CDR2 SQIVND (reference sequence). Trimming took off 6 bases at V and 3 bases at J, with 9 bases between the two ends. This CDR3 contains 13 residues. CDR3 nucleotides: TGTGCCAGTAGGGAGCAGAACAATCAGCCCCAGCATTTT. Translated, it gives CASREQNNQPQHF.

This clonotype has a count of ten or more. V gene TRBV2 combines with J gene TRBJ1-4, with TRBD1 as a possible D gene (6 bases). This CDR3 contains 14 residues. The V gene's germline CDR1 is SNHLY and CDR2 FYNNEI. V dropped 11 bases and J dropped 6 bases, with 19 bases sitting between them. CDR3 in amino acids: CASSGVRGDEKLFF. DNA for the CDR3: TGTGCCTCATCGGGTGTAAGGGGGGATGAAAAACTGTTTTTT. Full variable domain (remainder filled in from reference TRBV2 and TRBJ1-4): EPEVTQTPSHQVTQMGQEVILRCVPISNHLYFYWYRQILGQKVEFLVSFYNNEISEKSEIFDDQFSVERPDGSNFTLKIRSTKLEDSAMYFCASSGVRGDEKLFFGSGTQLSVL.

This clonotype was seen more than once but under ten times. The V and J genes are TRBV12-3 or TRBV12-4 and TRBJ2-5, with D maybe TRBD2 (6 bases). The CDR3 runs to 15 residues. V gave up 2 bases and J gave up 12 bases, with 22 bases separating them. The CDR3 DNA reads as TGTGCCAGCAGTTTACCGTTTCGGGGGTCCCTGGGGGAGTACTTC. It is translated as CASSLPFRGSLGEYF.

Regarding this clonotype: One end of the junction varies from germline; a read error may be responsible. This chain uses TRBV6-2 or TRBV6-3 with TRBJ2-1; 7 bases are shared with TRBD2. Germline V gene lookup returns CDR1 MNHEY and CDR2 SVGEGT. There are 18 residues in the CDR3. The CDR3 reads CASSYPPTKRETYTEQFF. The CDR3 DNA follows: TGTGCCAGCAGTTACCCCCCGACTAAGCGGGAAACCTACACTGAGCAGTTCTTC.

Many counts were recorded for this clonotype. The V and J genes are TRBV30 and TRBJ1-5; D is undetermined. Germline CDR1 is GTSNPN and CDR2 is SVGIG (reference sequence). The CDR3 has 15 residues. With 0 bases removed from V and 0 bases from J, the gap between germline ends came to 9 bases. This chain's CDR3 is CAWSVGEGSNQPQHF. DNA of the CDR3: TGTGCCTGGAGTGTCGGGGAGGGTAGCAATCAGCCCCAGCATTTT.

With regard to this clonotype: One junction end disagrees with the germline gene, perhaps due to a read error. The rearrangement uses TRBV6-1 and TRBJ2-3; tentatively, D is TRBD1 (6 bases). Germline assignment: CDR1 MNHNS and CDR2 SASEGT. The CDR3 runs to 14 residues. The CDR3 coding sequence is TGTGCCAGCCGAAGCATTGGGGGCACGGATACGCAGTATTTT. This gives the protein CASRSIGGTDTQYF.

This clonotype was found many times. The V gene is TRBV12-3 or TRBV12-4, the J gene TRBJ1-2; 10 bases align to TRBD1. V dropped 6 bases and J dropped 13; count of bases not matched to a gene: 8. The CDR3 covers 12 residues. Here the CDR3 DNA reads TGTGCCAGCAGACCAGACAGGGGGCTGGGCACCTTC. Protein product: CASRPDRGLGTF.

This clonotype was seen a few times. The chain uses TRBV18 and TRBJ1-2; D is ambiguous. Germline CDR1 and CDR2: KGHSH and LQKENI. This CDR3 has 17 amino acids. V lost 0 bases to trimming and J lost 0 bases, with 14 bases between them. DNA of the CDR3: TGTGCCAGCTCACCACCGATCAACTTAGGGCCTAACTATGGCTACACCTTC. Its translation is CASSPPINLGPNYGYTF.

This clonotype was recorded many times. The genes are TRBV6-1 and TRBJ1-2; D may be TRBD1 (6 bases). Germline-derived CDR1 and CDR2 are MNHNS and SASEGT. Trimming left V 2 bases short and J 4 bases short, with 11 bases between. The CDR3 runs 14 residues. The DNA for the CDR3 is TGTGCCAGCAGTGAACCCGCAGGGGCCTATGGCTACACCTTC. This sequence encodes CASSEPAGAYGYTF.

This clonotype was recorded many times. V gene TRBV30 combines with J gene TRBJ2-2; 8 positions match TRBD2. Unmatched junction bases numbered 5, after V lost 1 base and J lost 7 bases. Germline CDR1 and CDR2: GTSNPN and SVGIG (reference sequence). The CDR3 has 14 residues. The CDR3 here is CAWSEGLADGELFF. As DNA, the CDR3 is TGTGCCTGGAGTGAAGGACTAGCAGACGGGGAGCTGTTTTTT.

Ten or more counts support this clonotype. The V gene is TRBV2, the J gene TRBJ2-1; 7 nucleotides agree with TRBD2. The CDR3 totals 17 residues. Per germline, CDR1 SNHLY and CDR2 FYNNEI. The V and J ends lost 6 bases and 0 bases, in that order; junction bases with no gene match: 11. The CDR3 loop reads CASRERVGGSSYNEQFF. The CDR3 region has the DNA TGTGCCAGCAGAGAGAGGGTGGGGGGGAGCTCCTACAATGAGCAGTTCTTC.

This clonotype was counted at least ten times. This chain links TRBV28 with TRBJ2-7; unclear D gene. The CDR3 is 14 residues long. Germline V CDR1 and CDR2: MDHEN, SYDVKM. Trimming removed 2 bases from V and 3 bases from J, with 11 bases in between. The CDR3 DNA follows: TGTGCCAGCAGTTTAGGCAGTACAATCTACGAGCAGTACTTC. It encodes CASSLGSTIYEQYF.

The chain uses TRBV6-1 and TRBJ2-1, with D possibly being TRBD2 (6 bases). The CDR3 is 13 amino acids. Germline-derived CDR1 and CDR2 are MNHNS and SASEGT. The ends were cut back, 6 bases at V and 3 bases at J, with 9 bases in the middle. DNA for the CDR3: TGTGCCAGCAGGGTAGCGGACTACAATGAGCAGTTCTTC. Translation: CASRVADYNEQFF.

This clonotype was detected a few times. A read error may explain this, as a much larger clone is one base away. This CDR3 is missing its conserved last phenylalanine or tryptophan, likely due to a read error. V gene TRBV6-5 combines with J gene TRBJ1-1; D is unclear. The germline V and J ends were trimmed by 1 base and 1 base, with 4 bases remaining between them. Germline CDR1 MNHEY, CDR2 SVGAGI. This CDR3 contains 13 residues. The CDR3 region has the DNA TGTGCCAGCAGTTACTACAAGAACACTGAAGCTTTCCTT. Residues: CASSYYKNTEAFL.

This clonotype was seen repeatedly, ten times or more. The rearrangement uses TRBV30 and TRBJ1-1; D gene unclear. Germline V lookup: CDR1 GTSNPN, CDR2 SVGIG (reference sequence). Trimming left V 4 bases short and J 0 bases short, with 3 bases between. CDR3 length: 11 residues. In DNA, the CDR3 is TGTGCCTGGAACATGAACACTGAAGCTTTCTTT. Protein: CAWNMNTEAFF.

The table lists this clonotype with many counts. The J gene is TRBJ2-7, the V gene TRBV6-1; D unclear. This CDR3 contains 14 residues. Trimming took 5 bases from V and 3 from J, leaving 14 bases between them. The germline gives CDR1 MNHNS, CDR2 SASEGT. CDR3 amino acids: CASSYSTGYYEQYF. The CDR3 DNA reads TGTGCCAGCAGTTATAGTACTGGATACTACGAGCAGTACTTC.

This clonotype was found many times. The chain employs TRBV20-1 and TRBJ2-7; D is undetermined. Deletions cut 1 base from V and 6 bases from J, with 7 bases between. CDR3 size: 11 residues. Germline loops: CDR1 DFQATT, CDR2 SNEGSKA (reference sequence). The CDR3 loop is CSARGPPEQYF. CDR3 nucleotides: TGCAGTGCTAGAGGCCCCCCCGAGCAGTACTTC.

This clonotype came up a few times. This chain joins TRBV4-1 and TRBJ2-1, with TRBD2 matching 16 bases. Germline-derived CDR1 and CDR2 are MGHRA and YSYEKL. The junction had 6 bases not matched to a gene; V was cut back by 8 bases and J by 5 bases. The CDR3 sequence is 16 residues long. The CDR3 DNA sequence: TGCGCCAGCGGGACTAGCGGGAGGGTTCTAGACAATGAGCAGTTCTTC. Protein sequence: CASGTSGRVLDNEQFF.

This clonotype was detected ten times or more. In DNA, the CDR3 is TGCAGTTCTACACAAACTAGCGGGAGGCAAAACGGGGAGCTGTTTTTT. Translated, it gives CSSTQTSGRQNGELFF. The chain combines TRBV20-1 with TRBJ2-2, with TRBD2 identical over 12 bases. This CDR3 is 16 amino acids long. CDR1 and CDR2 (germline): DFQATT, SNEGSKA (reference sequence). V dropped 8 bases and J dropped 7; count of bases not matched to a gene: 14.

At least ten counts were recorded for this clonotype. The chain recombines TRBV24-1 with TRBJ2-5; 7 bases agree with TRBD1. Germline V gene data show CDR1 as KGHDR and CDR2 as SFDVKD. V was clipped by 3 bases and J by 5 bases; unmatched bases: 8. The CDR3 runs to 15 residues. The CDR3, as DNA: TGTGCCACCAGTGATCCCGAGCAGGGGGTGGAGACCCAGTACTTC. This encodes CATSDPEQGVETQYF.